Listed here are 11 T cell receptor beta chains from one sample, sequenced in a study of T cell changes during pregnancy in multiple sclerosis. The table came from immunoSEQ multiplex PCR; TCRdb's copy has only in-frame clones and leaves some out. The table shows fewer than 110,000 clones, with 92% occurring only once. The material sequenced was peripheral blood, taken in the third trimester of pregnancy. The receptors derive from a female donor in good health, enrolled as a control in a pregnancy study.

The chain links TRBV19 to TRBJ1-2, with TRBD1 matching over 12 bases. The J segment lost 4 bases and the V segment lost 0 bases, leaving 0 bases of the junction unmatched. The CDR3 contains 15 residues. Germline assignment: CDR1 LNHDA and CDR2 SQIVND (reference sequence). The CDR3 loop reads CASSIEGQGAYGYTF. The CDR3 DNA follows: TGTGCCAGTAGTATAGAGGGACAGGGGGCCTATGGCTACACCTTC. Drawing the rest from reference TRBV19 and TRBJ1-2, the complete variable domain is DGGITQSPKYLFRKEGQNVTLSCEQNLNHDAMYWYRQDPGQGLRLIYYSQIVNDFQKGDIAEGYSVSREKKESFPLTVTSAQKNPTAFYLCASSIEGQGAYGYTFGSGTRLTVV.

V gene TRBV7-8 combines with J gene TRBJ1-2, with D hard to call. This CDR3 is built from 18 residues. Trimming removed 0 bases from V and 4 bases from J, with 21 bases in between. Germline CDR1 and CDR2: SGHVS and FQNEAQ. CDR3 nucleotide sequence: TGTGCCAGCAGCTTAGCAAAGGATTCGCCTATCCCGGGCTATGGCTACACCTTC. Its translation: CASSLAKDSPIPGYGYTF.

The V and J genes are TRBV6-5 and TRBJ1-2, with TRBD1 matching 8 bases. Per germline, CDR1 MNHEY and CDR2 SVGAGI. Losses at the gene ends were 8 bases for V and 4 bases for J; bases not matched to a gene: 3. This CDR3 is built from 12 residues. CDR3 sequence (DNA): TGTGCCAGCGGACAGGGATCCTATGGCTACACCTTC. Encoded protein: CASGQGSYGYTF.

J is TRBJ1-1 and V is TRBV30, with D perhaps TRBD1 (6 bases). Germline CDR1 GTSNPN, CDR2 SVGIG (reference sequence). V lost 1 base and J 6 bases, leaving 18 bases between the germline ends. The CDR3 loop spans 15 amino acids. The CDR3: CAWSATGFGFAEAFF. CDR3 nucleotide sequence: TGTGCCTGGAGTGCTACAGGGTTTGGGTTCGCTGAAGCTTTCTTT.

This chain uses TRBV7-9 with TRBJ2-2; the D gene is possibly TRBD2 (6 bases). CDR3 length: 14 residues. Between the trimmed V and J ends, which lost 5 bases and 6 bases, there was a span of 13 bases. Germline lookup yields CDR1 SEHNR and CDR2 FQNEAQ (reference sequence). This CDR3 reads CASSGLWGAGELFF. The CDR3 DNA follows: TGTGCCAGCAGCGGACTGTGGGGGGCCGGGGAGCTGTTTTTT.

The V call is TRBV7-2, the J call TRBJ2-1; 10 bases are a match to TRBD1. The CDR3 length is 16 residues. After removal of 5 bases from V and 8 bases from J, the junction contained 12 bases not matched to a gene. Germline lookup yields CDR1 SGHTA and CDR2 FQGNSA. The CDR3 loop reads CASSTSGTGAGHEQFF. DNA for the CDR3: TGTGCCAGCAGCACTTCCGGGACAGGGGCTGGTCATGAGCAGTTCTTC.

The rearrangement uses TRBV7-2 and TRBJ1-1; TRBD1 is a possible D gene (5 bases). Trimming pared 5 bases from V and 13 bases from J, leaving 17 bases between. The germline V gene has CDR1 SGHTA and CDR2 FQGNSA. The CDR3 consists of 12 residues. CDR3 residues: CASSLTGGVGFF. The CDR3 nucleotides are TGTGCCAGCAGCCTAACGGGAGGGGTAGGTTTCTTT.

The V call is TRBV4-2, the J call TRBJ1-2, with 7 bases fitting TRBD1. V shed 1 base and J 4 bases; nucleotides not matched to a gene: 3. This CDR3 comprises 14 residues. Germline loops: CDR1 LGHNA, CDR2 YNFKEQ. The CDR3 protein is CASSQAGTVYGYTF. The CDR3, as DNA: TGTGCCAGCAGCCAAGCTGGGACAGTCTATGGCTACACCTTC.

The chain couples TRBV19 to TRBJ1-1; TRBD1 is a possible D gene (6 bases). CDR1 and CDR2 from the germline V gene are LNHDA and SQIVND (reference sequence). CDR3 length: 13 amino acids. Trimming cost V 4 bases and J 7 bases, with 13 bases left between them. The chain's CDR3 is CASSKIDRIEAFF. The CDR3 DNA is TGTGCCAGTAGTAAGATTGACAGGATTGAAGCTTTCTTT.

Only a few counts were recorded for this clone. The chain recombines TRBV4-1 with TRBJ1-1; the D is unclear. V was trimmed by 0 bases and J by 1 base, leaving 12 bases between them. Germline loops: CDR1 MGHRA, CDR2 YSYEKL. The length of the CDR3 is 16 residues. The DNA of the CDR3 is TGCGCCAGCAGCCAAGAAGGGAAGGCGGGGAACACTGAAGCTTTCTTT. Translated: CASSQEGKAGNTEAFF.

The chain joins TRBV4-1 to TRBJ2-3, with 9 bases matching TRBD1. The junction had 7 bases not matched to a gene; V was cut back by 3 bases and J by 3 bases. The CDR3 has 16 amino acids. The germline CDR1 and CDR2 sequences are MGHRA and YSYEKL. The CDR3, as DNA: TGCGCCAGCAGCCAGCTAACAGGGGGCCGAACAGATACGCAGTATTTT. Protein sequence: CASSQLTGGRTDTQYF.